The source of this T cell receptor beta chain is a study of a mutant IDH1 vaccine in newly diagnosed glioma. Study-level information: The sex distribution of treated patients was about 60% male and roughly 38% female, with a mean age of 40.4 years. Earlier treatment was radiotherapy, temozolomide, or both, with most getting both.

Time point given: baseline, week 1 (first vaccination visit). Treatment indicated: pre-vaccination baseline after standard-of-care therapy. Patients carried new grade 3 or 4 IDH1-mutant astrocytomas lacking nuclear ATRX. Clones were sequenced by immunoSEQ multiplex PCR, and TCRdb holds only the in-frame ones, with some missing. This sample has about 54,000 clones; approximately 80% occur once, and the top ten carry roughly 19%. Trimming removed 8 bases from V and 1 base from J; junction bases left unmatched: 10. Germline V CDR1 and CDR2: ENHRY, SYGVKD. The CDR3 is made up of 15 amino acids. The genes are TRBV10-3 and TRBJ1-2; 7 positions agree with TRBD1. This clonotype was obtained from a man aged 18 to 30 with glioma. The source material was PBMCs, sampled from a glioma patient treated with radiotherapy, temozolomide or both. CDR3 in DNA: TGTGCCATCGGCCGAGGGACAGAACTTAACTATGGCTACACCTTC. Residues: CAIGRGTELNYGYTF.